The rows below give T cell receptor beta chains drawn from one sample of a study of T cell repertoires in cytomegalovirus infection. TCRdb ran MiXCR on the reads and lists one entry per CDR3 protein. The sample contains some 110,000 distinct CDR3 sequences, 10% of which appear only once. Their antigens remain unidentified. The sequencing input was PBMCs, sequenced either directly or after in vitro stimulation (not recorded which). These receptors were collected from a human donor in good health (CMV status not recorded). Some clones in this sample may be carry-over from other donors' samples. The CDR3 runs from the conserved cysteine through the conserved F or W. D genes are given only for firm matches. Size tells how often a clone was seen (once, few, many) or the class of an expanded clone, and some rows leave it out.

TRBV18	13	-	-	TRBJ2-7	CASSPGGFYEQYF	TGTGCCAGCTCACCAGGGGGGTTCTACGAGCAGTACTTC
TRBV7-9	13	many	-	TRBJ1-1	CASSWGGNTEAFF	TGTGCCAGCAGCTGGGGGGGGAACACTGAAGCTTTCTTT
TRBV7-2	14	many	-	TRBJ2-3	CASSFRGGTDTQYF	TGTGCCAGCAGCTTCAGAGGAGGCACAGATACGCAGTATTTT
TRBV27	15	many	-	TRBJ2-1	CASSFSLALISEQFF	TGTGCCAGCAGTTTCTCACTAGCTTTAATTAGTGAGCAGTTCTTC
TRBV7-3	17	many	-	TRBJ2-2	CASSLRGLRFNTGELFF	TGTGCCAGCAGCTTACGGGGACTGAGGTTCAACACCGGGGAGCTGTTTTTT
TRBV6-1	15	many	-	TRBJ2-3	CASSDPLAAADTQYF	TGTGCCAGCAGTGATCCCTTGGCAGCGGCAGATACGCAGTATTTT
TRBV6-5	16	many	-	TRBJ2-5	CASSYGRRQSGETQYF	TGTGCCAGCAGTTACGGCCGGAGACAGAGCGGAGAGACCCAGTACTTC
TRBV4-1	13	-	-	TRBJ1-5	CASSQSPNQPQHF	TGCGCCAGCAGCCAATCCCCAAATCAGCCCCAGCATTTT
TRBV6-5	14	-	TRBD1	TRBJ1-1	CASSRPGGNTEAFF	TGTGCCAGCAGCCGTCCAGGGGGCAACACTGAAGCTTTCTTT
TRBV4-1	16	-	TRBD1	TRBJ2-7	CASSHGQVLKVYEQYF	TGCGCCAGCAGCCATGGACAGGTCCTGAAGGTCTACGAGCAGTACTTC
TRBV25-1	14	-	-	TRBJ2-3	CASSETRGQDTQYF	TGTGCCAGCAGTGAAACTAGAGGCCAAGATACGCAGTATTTT
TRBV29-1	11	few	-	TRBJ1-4	CSGGEPEKLFF	TGCAGCGGCGGGGAACCCGAAAAACTGTTTTTT
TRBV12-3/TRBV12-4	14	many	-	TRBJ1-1	CASTPGVWDTEAFF	TGTGCCAGCACCCCTGGGGTATGGGACACTGAAGCTTTCTTT
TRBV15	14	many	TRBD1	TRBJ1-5	CATSRGPGGLAQHF	TGTGCCACCAGCAGAGGACCAGGGGGACTGGCCCAGCATTTT
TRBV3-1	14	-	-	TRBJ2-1	CASSQDLRGSEQFF	TGTGCCAGCAGCCAAGATCTTCGGGGAAGTGAGCAGTTCTTC
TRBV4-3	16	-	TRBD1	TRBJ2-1	CASSQNDRVDYNEQFF	TGCGCCAGCAGCCAGAACGACAGGGTAGACTACAATGAGCAGTTCTTC
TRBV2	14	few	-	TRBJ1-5	CASGEEGPYQPQHF	TGTGCCAGCGGGGAGGAAGGTCCTTATCAGCCCCAGCATTTT
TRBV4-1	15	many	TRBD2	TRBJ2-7	CASSQSNGRAYEQYF	TGCGCCAGCAGCCAGTCTAACGGGAGGGCCTACGAGCAGTACTTC
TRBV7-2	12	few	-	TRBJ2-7	CAIIDGSYEQYF	TGTGCCATCATCGACGGTTCCTACGAGCAGTACTTC
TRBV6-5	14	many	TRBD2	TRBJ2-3	CASRKAGDADTQYF	TGTGCCAGCCGAAAAGCGGGAGACGCAGATACGCAGTATTTT
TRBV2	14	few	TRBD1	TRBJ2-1	CASSPKTGINEQFF	TGTGCCAGCAGTCCTAAGACAGGGATCAATGAGCAGTTCTTC
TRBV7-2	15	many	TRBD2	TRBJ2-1	CASSLAGGPYNEQFF	TGTGCCAGCAGCCTCGCGGGAGGGCCCTACAATGAGCAGTTCTTC
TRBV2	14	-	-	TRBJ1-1	CASSDRVMNTEAFF	TGTGCCAGCAGTGATCGGGTTATGAACACTGAAGCTTTCTTT
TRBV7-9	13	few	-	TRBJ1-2	CASSPRTDSSYTF	TGTGCCAGCAGCCCTCGGACAGATTCTAGCTACACCTTC
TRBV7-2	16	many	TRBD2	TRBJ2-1	CASSLGTSGNYNEQFF	TGTGCCAGCAGCTTAGGGACTAGCGGGAACTACAATGAGCAGTTCTTC
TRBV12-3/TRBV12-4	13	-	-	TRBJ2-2	CASSPLQIGELFF	TGTGCCAGCAGTCCCTTACAAATCGGGGAGCTGTTTTTT
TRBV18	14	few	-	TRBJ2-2	CASWVRDNTGELFF	TGTGCCAGCTGGGTCAGGGACAACACCGGGGAGCTGTTTTTT
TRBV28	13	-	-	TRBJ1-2	CASSTGTLYGYTF	TGTGCCAGCAGTACCGGGACCCTCTATGGCTACACCTTC
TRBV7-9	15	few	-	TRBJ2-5	CASSHAFREKETQYF	TGTGCCAGCAGCCACGCCTTCAGGGAAAAAGAGACCCAGTACTTC
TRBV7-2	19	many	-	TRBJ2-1	CASSLRPGRVRVSYNEQFF	TGTGCCAGCAGCTTACGTCCAGGGCGGGTAAGGGTAAGCTACAATGAGCAGTTCTTC
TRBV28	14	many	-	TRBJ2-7	CASTPDSSSYEQYF	TGTGCCAGCACCCCGGACAGTAGCTCCTACGAGCAGTACTTC
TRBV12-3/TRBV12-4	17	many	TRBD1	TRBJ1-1	CASSSLVSTGVDTEAFF	TGTGCCAGCTCTTCCCTAGTTTCGACAGGGGTGGACACTGAAGCTTTCTTT
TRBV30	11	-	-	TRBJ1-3	CAWTSGNTIYF	TGTGCCTGGACCTCTGGAAACACCATATATTTT
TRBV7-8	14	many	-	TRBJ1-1	CASSVGRSHTEAFF	TGTGCCAGCAGCGTCGGGAGAAGCCACACTGAAGCTTTCTTT
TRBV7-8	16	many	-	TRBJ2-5	CASSYREGRNGETQYF	TGTGCCAGCAGTTATCGAGAGGGTAGAAACGGAGAGACCCAGTACTTC